This TCR beta chain comes out of a study of T-cell memory formation after mild COVID-19. CDR1 LNHNV and CDR2 YYDKDF come from the germline V gene (reference sequence). V was pared by 3 bases and J by 3 bases, with 5 bases between. The CDR3 contains 12 residues. This clonotype was counted a few times. No antigen is known for it. Study-wide points: CD4+ bias marked clones expanding day 15 to 37, unlike balanced contracting clones. Of the contracting clones, CD4+ ones lay mainly in CM and EM, and CD8+ ones in EMRA.

TCRdb analysed the 5' RACE reads with MiXCR anew, one entry per CDR3 protein. The sample yields over 450,000 distinct CDR3 sequences, 20% seen once. The material sequenced was PBMCs or a T cell subset sorted from them (not recorded which). The TCR was taken from an adult woman who had mild COVID-19 (a few samples of this study predate the infection). Cell type and time point are not known. This chain links TRBV15 with TRBJ2-5, with D possibly matching TRBD2 (5 bases). The DNA for the CDR3 is TGTGCCACCAGCAGGGGAGAAGAGACCCAGTACTTC. This encodes CATSRGEETQYF.